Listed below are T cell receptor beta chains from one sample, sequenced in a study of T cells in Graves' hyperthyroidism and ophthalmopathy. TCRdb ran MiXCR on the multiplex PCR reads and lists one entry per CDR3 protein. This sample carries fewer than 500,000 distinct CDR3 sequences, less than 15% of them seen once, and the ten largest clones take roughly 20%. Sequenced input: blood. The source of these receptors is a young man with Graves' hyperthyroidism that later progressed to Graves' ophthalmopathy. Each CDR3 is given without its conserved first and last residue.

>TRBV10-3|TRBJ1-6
AIRANTDLSSYNSPLH
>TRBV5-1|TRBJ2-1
ASSLDGYNEQF
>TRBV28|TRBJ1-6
ASIFGTTWGNSPLH
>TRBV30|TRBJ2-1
AWRGAGWRDEQF
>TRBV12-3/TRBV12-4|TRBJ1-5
ASSPTGLNQPQH
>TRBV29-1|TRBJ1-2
SVERWRGYGYT
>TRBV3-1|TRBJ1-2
ASSQTTNYGYT
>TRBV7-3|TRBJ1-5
ASSSKEWDPSNQPQH
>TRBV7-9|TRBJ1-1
ASSGTGSAEAF
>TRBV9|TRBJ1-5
ASSVADRGRFQPQH
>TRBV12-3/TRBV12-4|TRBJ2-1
ASRGGLAGGRSYNEQF
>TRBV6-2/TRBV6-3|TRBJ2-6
ASSRLDSGANVLT
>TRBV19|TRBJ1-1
ASSIGYRQGNTEAF
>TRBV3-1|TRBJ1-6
ASNRRDRDSPLH
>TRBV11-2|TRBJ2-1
ASSLGRLDEQF
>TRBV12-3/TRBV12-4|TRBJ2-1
ASNQGTYNNEQF
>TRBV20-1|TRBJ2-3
SARNPGGSGGAGTDTQY
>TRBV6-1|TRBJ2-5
ASSVNREVRQETQY
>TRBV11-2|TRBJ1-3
ASSFGGIGNTIY
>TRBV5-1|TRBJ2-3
ASSLRRAGDTQY
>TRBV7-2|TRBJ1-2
ASSPRAGADGYT
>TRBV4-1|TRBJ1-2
ASSQGPAANYGYT
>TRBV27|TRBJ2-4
ASRRTGRAKNIQY
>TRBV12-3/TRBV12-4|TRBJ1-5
ARFLRAHSTFSNQPQH
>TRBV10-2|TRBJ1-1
ASTQGATTEAF
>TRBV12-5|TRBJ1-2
ASGLGQGHYGYT
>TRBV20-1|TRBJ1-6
SARQGGSYNSPLH
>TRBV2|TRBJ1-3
ASSEYSTLSGNTIY
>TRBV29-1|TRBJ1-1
SVETQGGTEAF
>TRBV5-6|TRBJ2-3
ASNLLTGTGGRRGDTQY
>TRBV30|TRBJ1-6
AWSGTATYNSPLH
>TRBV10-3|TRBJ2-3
ATNGDSTDTQY
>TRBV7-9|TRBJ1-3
ATTTGAGNTIY
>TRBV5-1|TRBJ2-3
ASSPGLAGGQKADTQY
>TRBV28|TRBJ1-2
ASSSQIHQTGGYT